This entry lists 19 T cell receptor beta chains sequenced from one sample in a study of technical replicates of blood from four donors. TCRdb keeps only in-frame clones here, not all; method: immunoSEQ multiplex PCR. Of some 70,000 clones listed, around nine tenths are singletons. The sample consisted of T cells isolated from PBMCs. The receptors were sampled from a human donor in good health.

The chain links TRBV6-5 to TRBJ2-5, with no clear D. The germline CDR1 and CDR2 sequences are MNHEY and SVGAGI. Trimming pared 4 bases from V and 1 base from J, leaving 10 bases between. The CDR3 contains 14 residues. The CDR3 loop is CASSLESVQETQYF. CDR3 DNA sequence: TGTGCCAGCAGTTTAGAGAGCGTCCAAGAGACCCAGTACTTC.

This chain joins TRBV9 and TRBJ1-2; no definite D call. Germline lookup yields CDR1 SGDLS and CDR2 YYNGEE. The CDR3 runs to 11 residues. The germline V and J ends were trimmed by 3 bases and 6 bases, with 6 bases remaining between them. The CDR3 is CASSAEDGYTF. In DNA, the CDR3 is TGTGCCAGCAGCGCCGAGGATGGCTACACCTTC.

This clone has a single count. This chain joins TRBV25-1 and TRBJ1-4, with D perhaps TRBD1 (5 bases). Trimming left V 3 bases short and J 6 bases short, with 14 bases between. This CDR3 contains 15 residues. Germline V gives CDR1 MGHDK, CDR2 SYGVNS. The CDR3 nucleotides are TGTGCCAGCAGTGAGCAGGGTGGGCCCGATGAAAAACTGTTTTTT. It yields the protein CASSEQGGPDEKLFF. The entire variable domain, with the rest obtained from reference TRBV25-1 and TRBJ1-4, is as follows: EADIYQTPRYLVIGTGKKITLECSQTMGHDKMYWYQQDPGMELHLIHYSYGVNSTEKGDLSSESTVSRIRTEHFPLTLESARPSHTSQYLCASSEQGGPDEKLFFGSGTQLSVL.

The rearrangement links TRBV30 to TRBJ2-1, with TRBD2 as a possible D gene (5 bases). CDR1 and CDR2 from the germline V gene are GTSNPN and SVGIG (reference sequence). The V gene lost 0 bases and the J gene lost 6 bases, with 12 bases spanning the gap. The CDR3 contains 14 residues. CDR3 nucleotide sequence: TGTGCCTGGAGTGTACTAGTTTCTGGCAATGAGCAGTTCTTC. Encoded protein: CAWSVLVSGNEQFF.

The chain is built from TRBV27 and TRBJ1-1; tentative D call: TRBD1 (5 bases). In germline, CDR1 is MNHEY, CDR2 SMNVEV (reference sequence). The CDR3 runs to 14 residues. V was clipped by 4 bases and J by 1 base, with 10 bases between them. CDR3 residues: CASSYLGGNTEAFF. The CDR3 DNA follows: TGTGCCAGCAGTTACCTGGGGGGGAACACTGAAGCTTTCTTT.

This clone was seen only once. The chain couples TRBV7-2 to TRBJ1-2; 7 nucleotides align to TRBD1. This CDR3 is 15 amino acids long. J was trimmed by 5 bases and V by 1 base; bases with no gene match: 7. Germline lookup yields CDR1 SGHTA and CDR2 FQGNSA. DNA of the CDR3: TGTGCCAGCAGCTTAGTAGGGACAGATAATTATGGCTACACCTTC. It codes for CASSLVGTDNYGYTF.

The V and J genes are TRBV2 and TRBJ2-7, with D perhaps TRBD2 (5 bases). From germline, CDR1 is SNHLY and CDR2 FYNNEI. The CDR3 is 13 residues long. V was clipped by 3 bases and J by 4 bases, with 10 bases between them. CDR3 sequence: CASSEGSGYEQYF. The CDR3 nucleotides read TGTGCCAGCAGTGAGGGGAGTGGGTACGAGCAGTACTTC.

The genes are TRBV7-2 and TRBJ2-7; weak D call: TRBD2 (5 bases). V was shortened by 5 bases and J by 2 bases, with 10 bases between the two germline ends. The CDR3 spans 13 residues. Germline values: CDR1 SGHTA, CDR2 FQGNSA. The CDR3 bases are TGTGCCAGCAGCCCTAAGGGAGCCTACGAGCAGTACTTC. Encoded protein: CASSPKGAYEQYF.

In nucleotides, the CDR3 is TGTGCCAGCAGCCCACTCGGGAGCCCAGGGGGCTACACCTTC. Translating gives CASSPLGSPGGYTF. This sequence joins TRBV6-5 and TRBJ1-2; the D gene is possibly TRBD1 (5 bases). V lost 6 bases, J lost 8 bases, and 19 bases lay in between. Germline CDR1 is MNHEY and CDR2 is SVGAGI. The CDR3 consists of 14 residues.

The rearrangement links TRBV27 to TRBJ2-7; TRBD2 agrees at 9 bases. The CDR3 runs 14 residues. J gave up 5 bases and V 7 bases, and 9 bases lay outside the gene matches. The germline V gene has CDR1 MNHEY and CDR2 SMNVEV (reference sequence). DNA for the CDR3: TGTGCCAGCACGTGGGCTAGCGGGACTAACGAGCAGTACTTC. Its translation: CASTWASGTNEQYF.

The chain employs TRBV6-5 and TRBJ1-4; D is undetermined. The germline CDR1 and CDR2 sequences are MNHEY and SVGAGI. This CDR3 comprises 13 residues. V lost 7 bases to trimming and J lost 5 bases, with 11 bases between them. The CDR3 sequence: CASTGRLNEKLFF. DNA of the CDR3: TGTGCCAGCACCGGCAGGCTAAATGAAAAACTGTTTTTT.

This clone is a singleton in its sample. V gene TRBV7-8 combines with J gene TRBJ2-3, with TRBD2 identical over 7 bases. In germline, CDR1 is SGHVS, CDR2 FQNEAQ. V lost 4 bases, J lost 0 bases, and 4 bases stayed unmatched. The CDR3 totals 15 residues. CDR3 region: CASSSFSGSTDTQYF. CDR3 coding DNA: TGTGCCAGCAGCTCCTTTAGCGGGAGCACAGATACGCAGTATTTT.

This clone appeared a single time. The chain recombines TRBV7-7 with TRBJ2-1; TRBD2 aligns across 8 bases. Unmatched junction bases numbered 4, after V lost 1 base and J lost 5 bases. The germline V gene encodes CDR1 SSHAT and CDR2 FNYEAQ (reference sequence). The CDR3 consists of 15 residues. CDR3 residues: CASSLEVAGNNEQFF. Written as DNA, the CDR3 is TGTGCCAGCAGCTTAGAGGTAGCGGGGAACAATGAGCAGTTCTTC.

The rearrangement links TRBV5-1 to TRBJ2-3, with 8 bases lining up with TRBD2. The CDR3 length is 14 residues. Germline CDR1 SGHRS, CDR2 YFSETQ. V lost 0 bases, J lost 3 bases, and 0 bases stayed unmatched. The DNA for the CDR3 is TGCGCCAGCAGCTTGGGACTAGCGACAGATACGCAGTATTTT. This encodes CASSLGLATDTQYF.

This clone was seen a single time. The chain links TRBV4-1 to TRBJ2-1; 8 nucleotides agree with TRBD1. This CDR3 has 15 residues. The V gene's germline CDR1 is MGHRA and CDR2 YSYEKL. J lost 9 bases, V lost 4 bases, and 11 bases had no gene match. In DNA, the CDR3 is TGCGCCAGCAGCCCCCGGGACAGGTCTATGGGTGAGCAGTTCTTC. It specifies CASSPRDRSMGEQFF.

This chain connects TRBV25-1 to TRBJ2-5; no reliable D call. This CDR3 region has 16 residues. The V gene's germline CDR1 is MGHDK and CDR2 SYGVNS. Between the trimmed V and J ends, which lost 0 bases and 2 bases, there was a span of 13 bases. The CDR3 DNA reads TGTGCCAGCAGTGAATATAAGCGAGCCCGTCAAGAGACCCAGTACTTC. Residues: CASSEYKRARQETQYF.

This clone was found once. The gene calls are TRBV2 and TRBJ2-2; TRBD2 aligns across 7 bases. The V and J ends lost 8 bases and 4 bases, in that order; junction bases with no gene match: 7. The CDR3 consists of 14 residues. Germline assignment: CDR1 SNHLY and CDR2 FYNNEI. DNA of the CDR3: TGTGCCAGCCTAGCGGACAAGGGCACCGGGGAGCTGTTTTTT. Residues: CASLADKGTGELFF.

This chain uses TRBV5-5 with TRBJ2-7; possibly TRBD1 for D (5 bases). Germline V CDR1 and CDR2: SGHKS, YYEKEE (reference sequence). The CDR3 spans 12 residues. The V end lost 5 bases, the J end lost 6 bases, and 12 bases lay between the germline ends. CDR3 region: CASRSQEGEQYF. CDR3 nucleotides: TGTGCCAGCAGGTCACAGGAAGGCGAGCAGTACTTC.

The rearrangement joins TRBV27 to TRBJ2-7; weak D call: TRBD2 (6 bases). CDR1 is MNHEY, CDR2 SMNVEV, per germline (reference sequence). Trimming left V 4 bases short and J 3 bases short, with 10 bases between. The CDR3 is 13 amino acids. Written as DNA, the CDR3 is TGTGCCAGCAGTTCCGGGAGAAACTACGAGCAGTACTTC. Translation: CASSSGRNYEQYF.